This TCR beta chain was documented in a study of cytomegalovirus exposure and HLA in healthy donors. Study findings and constraints: According to the study, 180 or so TCR beta chains were cytomegalovirus-associated.

Sequenced by immunoSEQ multiplex PCR; TCRdb stores in-frame clones only, minus some. The sample has 170,000 or so clones, about 80% seen once. Comment on this clone: Its antigen remains unknown.

The CDR3 spans 15 residues. Germline values: CDR1 SGDLS, CDR2 YYNGEE. V was clipped by 6 bases and J by 1 base, with 15 bases between them. V and J are TRBV9 and TRBJ2-3; D perhaps matches TRBD1 (5 bases). This receptor was obtained from a woman under 30 in good health and CMV-seropositive. Sequenced: PBMCs. The CDR3 spells CASTRDSWGTDTQYF. As DNA, the CDR3 is TGTGCCAGCACTCGAGACAGTTGGGGCACAGATACGCAGTATTTT.